The entry below describes one T cell receptor (beta chain). Its cognate antigen is unknown. Sequenced by immunoSEQ multiplex PCR; TCRdb stores in-frame clones only, minus some. This table has fewer than 200,000 clones, roughly 90% appearing once. This entry belongs to a study of radiation and T cells in renal cell carcinoma. Study-level findings and limits: Top tumor clonotypes rose in blood 2 weeks post-radiation, then contracted.

Indicated time point: blood 4 weeks post-SBRT, at nephrectomy. The sample's treatment: 15 Gy SBRT to primary tumor, nephrectomy 4 weeks later. Nephrectomy followed 15 Gy stereotactic body radiation by 4 weeks. Clear cell pathology was present in this patient's renal cell carcinoma. The starting material was blood, obtained from a patient whose treatment included radiotherapy and nephrectomy. This sequence originates from a woman aged 50 to 60 with renal cell carcinoma.

CDR3 sequence reads: CASSEGGQPQYF. The CDR3 region has the DNA TGTGCCAGCAGTGAAGGGGGACAGCCGCAGTATTTT. The J gene is TRBJ2-3, the V gene TRBV6-1; 7 positions match TRBD1. CDR3 length equals 12 residues. CDR1 and CDR2 from the germline V gene are MNHNS and SASEGT. Trimming removed 1 base from V and 10 bases from J; junction bases left unmatched: 2.